The 19 T cell receptor beta chains presented below share a single source sample, sequenced in a study of T cell responses to AZD1222 COVID-19 vaccine. TCRdb's table, derived via immunoSEQ multiplex PCR, lists solely in-frame clones and lacks some. The sample has around 150,000 clones; roughly 82% are singletons. This material consisted of peripheral blood, taken on day 0 of AZD1222 vaccination. Receptors were obtained from an adult in good health.

This chain joins TRBV7-2 and TRBJ2-3, with D hard to call. Germline CDR1 and CDR2: SGHTA and FQGNSA. The CDR3 totals 15 residues. Trimming pared 1 base from V and 5 bases from J, leaving 13 bases between. In DNA, the CDR3 is TGTGCCAGCAGCTTAGTGGGGTCGGCAGTAGATACGCAGTATTTT. Translated, it gives CASSLVGSAVDTQYF.

The chain employs TRBV6-5 and TRBJ1-2; maybe TRBD1 (5 bases). Looked up from germline, CDR1 is MNHEY and CDR2 is SVGAGI. V was trimmed by 4 bases and J by 5 bases, leaving 11 bases between them. The CDR3 is made up of 13 amino acids. CDR3 loop: CASSSGGGYGYTF. The CDR3 DNA follows: TGTGCCAGCAGTTCGGGCGGGGGGTATGGCTACACCTTC.

Only a few counts were recorded for this clone. The chain links TRBV7-3 to TRBJ1-1, with D hard to call. This CDR3 is built from 12 residues. CDR1 is SGHTA, CDR2 FQGTGA, per germline. The V and J ends lost 5 bases and 3 bases respectively, with 7 bases between them. The CDR3 region has the DNA TGTGCCAGCAGCGACGGACACACTGAAGCTTTCTTT. It encodes CASSDGHTEAFF. The complete variable domain, with remaining parts taken from reference TRBV7-3 and TRBJ1-1, reads GAGVSQTPSNKVTEKGKYVELRCDPISGHTALYWYRQSLGQGPEFLIYFQGTGAADDSGLPNDRFFAVRPEGSVSTLKIQRTERGDSAVYLCASSDGHTEAFFGQGTRLTVV.

The chain links TRBV19 to TRBJ1-2, with D uncertain. CDR3 length: 13 amino acids. CDR1 is LNHDA and CDR2 is SQIVND in the germline V gene (reference sequence). Trimming removed 7 bases from V and 1 base from J, with 10 bases in between. CDR3 amino acids: CASMGLLNYGYTF. DNA for the CDR3: TGTGCCAGTATGGGCCTCCTTAACTATGGCTACACCTTC.

This clone was detected once. This chain connects TRBV15 to TRBJ1-4; 9 nucleotides line up with TRBD1. This CDR3 is built from 16 residues. The trim removed 0 bases at V and 8 bases at J, leaving 7 bases unmatched. Germline CDR1 is LNHNV and CDR2 is YYDKDF (reference sequence). This chain's CDR3 is CATSRDRQGQGEKLFF. The CDR3 nucleotides read TGTGCCACCAGCAGAGACCGGCAAGGACAGGGGGAAAAACTGTTTTTT.

The rearrangement uses TRBV5-3 and TRBJ1-1, with 7 bases aligning to TRBD1. TRBV5-3 is identified as an open reading frame with a role that is uncertain. The trim removed 1 base at V and 5 bases at J, leaving 5 bases unmatched. The CDR3 runs 14 residues. The CDR3 protein is CARSLKGANTEAFF. The CDR3 nucleotides read TGTGCCAGAAGCTTGAAGGGGGCGAATACTGAAGCTTTCTTT.

V is TRBV6-4 and J is TRBJ2-2; 10 bases match TRBD2. From germline, CDR1 is MRHNA and CDR2 SNTAGT. The CDR3 totals 16 residues. V was pared by 5 bases and J by 3 bases, with 6 bases of the junction left unmatched. The CDR3: CASSPLAGADTGELFF. Written as DNA, the CDR3 is TGTGCCAGCAGTCCTCTAGCGGGGGCCGACACCGGGGAGCTGTTTTTT.

The chain carries TRBV18 and TRBJ1-1; a weak D match, TRBD1 (6 bases). Germline assignment: CDR1 KGHSH and CDR2 LQKENI. The CDR3 consists of 12 residues. Trimming took 5 bases from V and 6 from J, leaving 10 bases between them. The CDR3 sequence: CASSSWTAEAFF. CDR3 in DNA: TGTGCCAGCTCATCTTGGACAGCTGAAGCTTTCTTT.

This rearrangement joins TRBV6-5 to TRBJ1-2; a possible D gene is TRBD1 (5 bases). Germline-derived CDR1 and CDR2 are MNHEY and SVGAGI. There are 13 residues in the CDR3. V lost 8 bases and J lost 5, with 15 bases in between. The CDR3 protein is CASQNWEGYGYTF. The CDR3, as DNA: TGTGCCAGCCAGAATTGGGAGGGGTATGGCTACACCTTC.

The chain joins TRBV4-2 to TRBJ1-1, with 10 nucleotides matching TRBD1. Germline V CDR1 and CDR2: LGHNA, YNFKEQ. V gave up 2 bases and J gave up 10 bases; unmatched junction bases: 7. There are 14 residues in the CDR3. CDR3 in DNA: TGTGCCAGCAGCCAACCGGACAGGGGGGTACGAGCTTTCTTT. Translating gives CASSQPDRGVRAFF.

J is TRBJ2-1 and V is TRBV7-3, with D unresolved. Germline values: CDR1 SGHTA, CDR2 FQGTGA. The ends were cut back, 2 bases at V and 5 bases at J, with 10 bases in the middle. The CDR3 runs to 14 residues. The CDR3 sequence: CASSLGYTNNEQFF. CDR3 nucleotide sequence: TGTGCCAGCAGCTTAGGGTACACCAACAATGAGCAGTTCTTC.

Only a few counts were recorded for this clone. The chain couples TRBV9 to TRBJ2-3; D gene uncertain. Trimming stripped 3 bases from V and 5 bases from J, with 16 bases between. The germline V gene has CDR1 SGDLS and CDR2 YYNGEE. This CDR3 has 15 amino acids. The CDR3 bases are TGTGCCAGCAGCGAGTACGAGACCCAAGGAGATACGCAGTATTTT. It codes for CASSEYETQGDTQYF. The full variable domain, its missing parts supplied by reference TRBV9 and TRBJ2-3, is DSGVTQTPKHLITATGQRVTLRCSPRSGDLSVYWYQQSLDQGLQFLIQYYNGEERAKGNILERFSAQQFPDLHSELNLSSLELGDSALYFCASSEYETQGDTQYFGPGTRLTVL.

The chain joins TRBV11-2 to TRBJ1-4, with D hard to call. Germline V lookup: CDR1 SGHAT, CDR2 FQNNGV. V lost 1 base, J lost 0 bases, and 9 bases lay in between. This CDR3 is built from 16 residues. Here the CDR3 reads CASSLGAASTNEKLFF. As DNA, the CDR3 is TGTGCCAGCAGCTTAGGGGCAGCCTCAACTAATGAAAAACTGTTTTTT. The full variable domain, rest sourced from reference TRBV11-2 and TRBJ1-4, is EAGVAQSPRYKIIEKRQSVAFWCNPISGHATLYWYQQILGQGPKLLIQFQNNGVVDDSQLPKDRFSAERLKGVDSTLKIQPAKLEDSAVYLCASSLGAASTNEKLFFGSGTQLSVL.

The rearrangement uses TRBV10-3 and TRBJ2-7; TRBD1 aligns across 8 bases. The CDR3 is made up of 15 amino acids. Germline assignment: CDR1 ENHRY and CDR2 SYGVKD. V was pared by 5 bases and J by 5 bases, with 11 bases of the junction left unmatched. Here the CDR3 reads CAISQGQASLNEQYF. The DNA for the CDR3 is TGTGCCATCAGTCAGGGACAGGCCTCCCTCAACGAGCAGTACTTC.

The chain uses TRBV6-6 and TRBJ1-1; D gene unclear. Germline CDR1 is MNHNY and CDR2 is SVGAGI (reference sequence). V lost 2 bases, J lost 4 bases, and 8 bases lay in between. This CDR3 comprises 13 residues. CDR3 amino acids: CASSYNSGTEAFF. In nucleotides, the CDR3 is TGTGCCAGCAGTTACAACTCGGGCACTGAAGCTTTCTTT.

This chain connects TRBV5-4 to TRBJ1-2; D possibly corresponds to TRBD1 (6 bases). Germline CDR1 reads SGHNT; CDR2 reads YYREEE (reference sequence). V lost 6 bases, J lost 5 bases, and 17 bases lay in between. The CDR3 spans 14 residues. The CDR3 sequence: CASNDFKGEYGYTF. In nucleotides, the CDR3 is TGTGCCAGCAACGATTTCAAGGGGGAATATGGCTACACCTTC.

The CDR3 sequence: CATSRGRNHEKLFF. CDR3 nucleotide sequence: TGTGCCACCAGCAGAGGCAGGAACCACGAAAAACTGTTTTTT. This chain links TRBV15 with TRBJ1-4; D remains ambiguous. CDR1 is LNHNV and CDR2 is YYDKDF in the germline V gene (reference sequence). V dropped 1 base and J dropped 8 bases, with 11 bases sitting between them. The length of the CDR3 is 14 residues.

The chain carries TRBV28 and TRBJ1-3; D unclear. V lost 5 bases and J 7 bases, leaving 15 bases between the germline ends. The V gene's germline CDR1 is MDHEN and CDR2 SYDVKM. This CDR3 comprises 14 residues. CDR3 sequence: CASSILGARNTIYF. The CDR3 nucleotides are TGTGCCAGCAGTATCCTAGGAGCCCGGAACACCATATATTTT.

This chain uses TRBV7-3 with TRBJ1-1; 8 nucleotides align to TRBD1. Trimming at V came to 2 bases and at J to 6 bases, leaving 8 bases not matched to a gene. Germline values: CDR1 SGHTA, CDR2 FQGTGA. The CDR3 has 15 amino acids. CDR3 region: CASSLPRTGLSEAFF. CDR3 nucleotides: TGTGCCAGCAGCTTACCCCGGACAGGGCTTTCTGAAGCTTTCTTT.